Below, 11 T cell receptor beta chains from the same sample are listed, as sequenced in a study of radiotherapy plus CTLA-4 blockade in lung cancer. The method was immunoSEQ multiplex PCR; TCRdb's version includes in-frame clones alone and lacks a portion of them. The sample contains 50,000 to 70,000 clones, 70% to 85% of which appear only once. The sequencing used peripheral blood, collected from a patient treated with radiotherapy plus ipilimumab. These receptors came from a human donor with non-small cell lung cancer whose response to radiotherapy plus ipilimumab could not be evaluated.

This clone occurred once. The rearrangement joins TRBV29-1 to TRBJ1-2, with 8 bases aligning to TRBD1. Germline values: CDR1 SQVTM, CDR2 ANQGSEA. V lost 7 bases to trimming and J lost 4 bases; unmatched junction nucleotides: 5. The CDR3 is made up of 12 amino acids. The CDR3 DNA sequence: TGCAGCGCCCTCGGGACAGGCTATGGCTACACCTTC. Amino acids: CSALGTGYGYTF.

A single count supports this clone. The chain employs TRBV19 and TRBJ1-1; D may be TRBD1 (5 bases). The ends were cut back, 6 bases at V and 7 bases at J, with 12 bases in the middle. Germline V gene lookup returns CDR1 LNHDA and CDR2 SQIVND (reference sequence). The CDR3 sequence is 12 residues long. CDR3 DNA: TGTGCCAGTAGCGGGACTAGGATTGAAGCTTTCTTT. Encoded protein: CASSGTRIEAFF.

The chain links TRBV5-1 to TRBJ2-1; perhaps TRBD2 as D (6 bases). With 4 bases removed from V and 1 base from J, the gap between germline ends came to 12 bases. The V gene's germline CDR1 is SGHRS and CDR2 YFSETQ. The CDR3 runs to 15 residues. CDR3 coding DNA: TGCGCCAGCAGCCGACCGGGACTTTCCTACAATGAGCAGTTCTTC. This gives the protein CASSRPGLSYNEQFF.

The CDR3 sequence: CASSLGQGGGYTF. For the CDR3, the DNA is TGTGCCAGCAGCCTGGGACAGGGAGGTGGCTACACCTTC. The V gene is TRBV6-5, the J gene TRBJ1-2, with 9 bases that match TRBD1. There are 13 residues in the CDR3. CDR1 is MNHEY, CDR2 SVGAGI, per germline. V dropped 6 bases and J dropped 7; count of bases not matched to a gene: 6.

J is TRBJ2-1 and V is TRBV28; D possibly corresponds to TRBD2 (5 bases). Germline V gene lookup returns CDR1 MDHEN and CDR2 SYDVKM. V gave up 8 bases and J gave up 6 bases, with 14 bases separating them. The CDR3 has 13 amino acids. CDR3 bases: TGTGCCAGCCGACTTCCGGGGTCCAATGAGCAGTTCTTC. Its protein product is CASRLPGSNEQFF.

The chain joins TRBV4-1 to TRBJ2-7; maybe TRBD2 (7 bases). The germline CDR1 and CDR2 sequences are MGHRA and YSYEKL. Deletions cut 1 base from V and 4 bases from J, with 11 bases between. This CDR3 spans 14 amino acids. The CDR3 sequence: CASSQVRGGYEQYF. The CDR3 coding sequence is TGCGCCAGCAGCCAAGTAAGGGGGGGTTACGAGCAGTACTTC.

The chain carries TRBV27 and TRBJ1-5; 10 nucleotides line up with TRBD1. Germline V gene data show CDR1 as MNHEY and CDR2 as SMNVEV (reference sequence). J gave up 5 bases and V 1 base, and 2 bases lay outside the gene matches. This CDR3 spans 15 amino acids. The CDR3 here is CASSLLGTGDQPQHF. CDR3 sequence (DNA): TGTGCCAGCAGTTTATTGGGGACAGGGGATCAGCCCCAGCATTTT.

With respect to this clone: An end of the junction does not agree with germline; a read error may underlie this. The V gene is TRBV5-5, the J gene TRBJ2-1, with 10 nucleotides matching TRBD2. CDR1 is SGHKS and CDR2 is YYEKEE in the germline V gene (reference sequence). The CDR3 runs to 15 residues. CDR3 in amino acids: CASSQGLAEYNEQFF. CDR3 nucleotide sequence: TGCGCCAGCAGCCAAGGACTAGCGGAATACAATGAGCAGTTCTTC.

The V gene is TRBV7-9, the J gene TRBJ2-7, with TRBD1 matching over 12 bases. V gave up 7 bases and J gave up 6 bases; unmatched junction bases: 7. CDR1 SEHNR and CDR2 FQNEAQ come from the germline V gene (reference sequence). The CDR3 has 14 residues. CDR3 amino acids: CASTAGQGAFEQYF. The DNA of the CDR3 is TGTGCCAGCACCGCGGGACAGGGGGCCTTCGAGCAGTACTTC.

The chain combines TRBV30 with TRBJ1-4; the D is unclear. CDR3 length: 13 residues. V was cut by 3 bases and J by 4 bases, with 9 bases left in between. Germline V gene sequence: CDR1 GTSNPN, CDR2 SVGIG (reference sequence). CDR3 residues: CAWSRVGNEKLFF. CDR3 in DNA: TGTGCCTGGAGCCGGGTTGGTAATGAAAAACTGTTTTTT.

The chain joins TRBV5-6 to TRBJ1-2; 10 bases are a match to TRBD1. CDR1 and CDR2 (germline): SGHDT, YYEEEE. This CDR3 has 15 amino acids. V lost 4 bases to trimming and J lost 6 bases; unmatched junction nucleotides: 9. CDR3 sequence (DNA): TGTGCCAGCAGCCCCCCCGGGACAGGGGTAAATGGCTACACCTTC. Translation gives CASSPPGTGVNGYTF.